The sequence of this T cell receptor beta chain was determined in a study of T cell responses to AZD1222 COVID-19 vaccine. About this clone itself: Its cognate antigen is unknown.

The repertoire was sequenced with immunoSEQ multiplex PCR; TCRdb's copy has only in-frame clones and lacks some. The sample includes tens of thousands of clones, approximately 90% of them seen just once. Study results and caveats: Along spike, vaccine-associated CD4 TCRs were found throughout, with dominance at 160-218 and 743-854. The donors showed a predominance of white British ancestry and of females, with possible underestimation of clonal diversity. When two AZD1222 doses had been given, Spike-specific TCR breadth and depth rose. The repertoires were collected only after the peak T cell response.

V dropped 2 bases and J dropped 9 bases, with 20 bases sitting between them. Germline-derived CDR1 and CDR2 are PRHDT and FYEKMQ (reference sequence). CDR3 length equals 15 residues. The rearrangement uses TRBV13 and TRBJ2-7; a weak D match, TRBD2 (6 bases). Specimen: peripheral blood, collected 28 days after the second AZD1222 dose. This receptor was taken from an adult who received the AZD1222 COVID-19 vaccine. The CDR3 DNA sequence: TGTGCCAGCAGCTTAACAGCGGGCGCTCTCGGAGGGCAGTACTTC. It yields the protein CASSLTAGALGGQYF.